The present T cell receptor (beta chain) was sequenced within a study of blood T cell repertoires in COVID-19. This clone was detected once. Here immunoSEQ multiplex PCR was the method, and the copy in TCRdb shows in-frame clones only, minus some. The repertoire holds approximately 300,000 clones, with roughly 90% as singletons. The sample consisted of PBMCs or T cells enriched from blood (not recorded which). This clonotype originated in a woman in her twenties or thirties who had recovered from COVID-19.

CDR3 DNA sequence: TGTGCCAGCAGCTTACAAGACAATACTGAAGCTTTCTTT. Translating it yields CASSLQDNTEAFF. This chain links TRBV28 with TRBJ1-1; no firm D call. Germline V gene lookup returns CDR1 MDHEN and CDR2 SYDVKM. This CDR3 comprises 13 residues. V shed 6 bases and J shed 5 bases, with 13 bases lying between them.